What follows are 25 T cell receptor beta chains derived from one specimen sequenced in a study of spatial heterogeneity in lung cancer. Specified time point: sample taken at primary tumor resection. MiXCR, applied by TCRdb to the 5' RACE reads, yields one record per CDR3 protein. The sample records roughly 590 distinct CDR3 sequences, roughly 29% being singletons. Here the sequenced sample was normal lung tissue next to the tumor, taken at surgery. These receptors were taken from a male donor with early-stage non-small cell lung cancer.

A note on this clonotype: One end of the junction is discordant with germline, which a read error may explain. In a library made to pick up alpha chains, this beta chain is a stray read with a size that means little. The CDR3 is CASSQVTGTADF. The CDR3 DNA follows: TGCGCCAGCAGCCAAGTCACCGGGACAGCTGACTTC. The genes are TRBV4-1 and TRBJ1-2; 7 nucleotides match TRBD1. Germline values: CDR1 MGHRA, CDR2 YSYEKL. There are 12 residues in the CDR3.

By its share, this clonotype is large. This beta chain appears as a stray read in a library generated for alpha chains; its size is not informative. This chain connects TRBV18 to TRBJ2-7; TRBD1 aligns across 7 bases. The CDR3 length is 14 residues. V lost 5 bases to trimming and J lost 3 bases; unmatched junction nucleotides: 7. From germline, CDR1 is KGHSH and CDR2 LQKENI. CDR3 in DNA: TGTGCCAGCTCAACCGGGACAGACTTCTACGAGCAGTACTTC. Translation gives CASSTGTDFYEQYF.

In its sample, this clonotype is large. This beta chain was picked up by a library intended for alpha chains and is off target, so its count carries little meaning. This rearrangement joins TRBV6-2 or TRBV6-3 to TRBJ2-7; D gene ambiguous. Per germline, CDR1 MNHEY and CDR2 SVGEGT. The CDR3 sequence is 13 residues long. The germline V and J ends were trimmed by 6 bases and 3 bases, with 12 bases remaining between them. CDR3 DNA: TGTGCCAGCAGGCTGACTGCTGTCTACGAGCAGTACTTC. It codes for CASRLTAVYEQYF.

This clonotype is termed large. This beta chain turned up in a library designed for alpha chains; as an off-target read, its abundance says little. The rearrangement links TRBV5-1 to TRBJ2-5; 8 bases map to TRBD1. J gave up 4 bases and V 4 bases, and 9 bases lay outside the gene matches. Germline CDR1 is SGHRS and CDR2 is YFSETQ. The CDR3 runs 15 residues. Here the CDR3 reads CASSPGTGTGETQYF. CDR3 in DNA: TGCGCCAGCAGCCCTGGGACCGGGACAGGAGAGACCCAGTACTTC.

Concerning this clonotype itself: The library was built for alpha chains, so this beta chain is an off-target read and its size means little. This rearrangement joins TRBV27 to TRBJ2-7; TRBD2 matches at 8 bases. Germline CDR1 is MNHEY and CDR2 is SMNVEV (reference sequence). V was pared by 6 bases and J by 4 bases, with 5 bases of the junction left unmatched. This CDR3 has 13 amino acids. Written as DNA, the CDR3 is TGTGCCAGCAGCCCGACTAGCGAATACGAGCAGTACTTC. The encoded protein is CASSPTSEYEQYF.

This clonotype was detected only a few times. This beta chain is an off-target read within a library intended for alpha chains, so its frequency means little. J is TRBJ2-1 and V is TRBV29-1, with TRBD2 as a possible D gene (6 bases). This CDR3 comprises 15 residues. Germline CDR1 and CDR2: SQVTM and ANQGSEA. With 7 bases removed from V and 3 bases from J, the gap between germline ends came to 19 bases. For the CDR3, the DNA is TGCAGCGCCCCTGTGGGGACTTCCTTCTACAATGAGCAGTTCTTC. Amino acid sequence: CSAPVGTSFYNEQFF.

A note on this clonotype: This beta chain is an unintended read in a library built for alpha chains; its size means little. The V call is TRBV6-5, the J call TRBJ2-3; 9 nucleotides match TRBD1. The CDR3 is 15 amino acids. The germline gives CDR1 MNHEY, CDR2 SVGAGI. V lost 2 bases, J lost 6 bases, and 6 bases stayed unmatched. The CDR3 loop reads CASSYRGQGADTQYF. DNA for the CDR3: TGTGCCAGCAGTTACCGGGGACAGGGAGCGGATACGCAGTATTTT.

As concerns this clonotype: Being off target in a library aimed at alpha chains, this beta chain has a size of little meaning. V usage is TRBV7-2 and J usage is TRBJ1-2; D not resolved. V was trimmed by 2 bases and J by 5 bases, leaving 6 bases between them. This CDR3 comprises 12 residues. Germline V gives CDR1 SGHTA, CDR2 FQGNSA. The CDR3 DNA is TGTGCCAGCAGCTTAACAGATTATGGCTACACCTTC. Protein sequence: CASSLTDYGYTF.

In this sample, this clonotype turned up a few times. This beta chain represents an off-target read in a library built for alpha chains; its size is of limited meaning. Here the CDR3 DNA reads TGTGCCAGCAGCCCCACGGGGGGAGAAACCGGGGAGCTGTTTTTT. It codes for CASSPTGGETGELFF. The chain combines TRBV7-3 with TRBJ2-2, with TRBD2 identical over 7 bases. This CDR3 has 15 amino acids. Germline CDR1 is SGHTA and CDR2 is FQGTGA. The trim removed 5 bases at V and 5 bases at J, leaving 8 bases unmatched.

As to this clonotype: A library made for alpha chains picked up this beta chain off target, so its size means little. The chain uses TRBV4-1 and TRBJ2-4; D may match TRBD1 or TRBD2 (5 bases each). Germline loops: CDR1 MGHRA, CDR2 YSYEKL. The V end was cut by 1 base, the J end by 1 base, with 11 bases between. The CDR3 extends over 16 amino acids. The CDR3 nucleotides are TGCGCCAGCAGCCAAGGAGGGGTTGGGGCCAAAAACATTCAGTACTTC. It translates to CASSQGGVGAKNIQYF.

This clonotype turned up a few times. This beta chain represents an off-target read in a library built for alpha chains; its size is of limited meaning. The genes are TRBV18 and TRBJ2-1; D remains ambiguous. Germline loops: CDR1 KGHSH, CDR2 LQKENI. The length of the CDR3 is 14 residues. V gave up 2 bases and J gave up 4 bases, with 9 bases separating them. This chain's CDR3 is CASSPSAAYNEQFF. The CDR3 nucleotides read TGTGCCAGCTCACCATCCGCGGCTTACAATGAGCAGTTCTTC.

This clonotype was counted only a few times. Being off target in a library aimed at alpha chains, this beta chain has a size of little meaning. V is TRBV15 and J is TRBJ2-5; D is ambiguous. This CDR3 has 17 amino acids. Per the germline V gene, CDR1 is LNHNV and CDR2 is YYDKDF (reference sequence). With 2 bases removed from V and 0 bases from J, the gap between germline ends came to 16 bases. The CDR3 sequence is CATSRIPRVSYQETQYF. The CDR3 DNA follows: TGTGCCACCAGCAGAATACCCCGGGTCTCGTACCAAGAGACCCAGTACTTC.

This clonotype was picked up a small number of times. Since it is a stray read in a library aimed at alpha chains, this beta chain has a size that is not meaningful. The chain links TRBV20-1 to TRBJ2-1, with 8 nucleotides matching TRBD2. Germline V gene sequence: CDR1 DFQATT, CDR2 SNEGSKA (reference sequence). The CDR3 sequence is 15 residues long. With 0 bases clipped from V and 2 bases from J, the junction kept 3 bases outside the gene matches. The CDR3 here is CSARDRGGPYNEQFF. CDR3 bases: TGCAGTGCTAGAGATCGGGGGGGCCCCTACAATGAGCAGTTCTTC.

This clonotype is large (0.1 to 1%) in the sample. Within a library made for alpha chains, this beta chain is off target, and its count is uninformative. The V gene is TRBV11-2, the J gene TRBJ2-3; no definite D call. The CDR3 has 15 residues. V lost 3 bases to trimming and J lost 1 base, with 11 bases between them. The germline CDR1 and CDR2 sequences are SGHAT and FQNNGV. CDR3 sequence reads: CASSLRGWGTDTQYF. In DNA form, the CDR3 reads TGTGCCAGCAGCTTGCGCGGCTGGGGCACAGATACGCAGTATTTT.

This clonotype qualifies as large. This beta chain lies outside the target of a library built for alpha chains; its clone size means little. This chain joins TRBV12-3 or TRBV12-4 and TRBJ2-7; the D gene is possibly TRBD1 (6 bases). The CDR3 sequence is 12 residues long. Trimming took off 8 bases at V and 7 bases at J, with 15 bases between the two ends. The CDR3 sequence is CASRFMGAEQYF. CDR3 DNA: TGTGCCAGCCGATTCATGGGGGCGGAGCAGTACTTC.

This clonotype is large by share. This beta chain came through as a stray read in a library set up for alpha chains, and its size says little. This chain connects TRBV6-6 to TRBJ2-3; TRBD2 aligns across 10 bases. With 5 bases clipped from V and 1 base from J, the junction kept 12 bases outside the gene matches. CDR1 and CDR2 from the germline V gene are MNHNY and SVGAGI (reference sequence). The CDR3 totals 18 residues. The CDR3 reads CASSRRASGGGGTDTQYF. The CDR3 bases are TGTGCCAGCAGTCGGAGGGCTAGCGGGGGAGGGGGCACAGATACGCAGTATTTT.

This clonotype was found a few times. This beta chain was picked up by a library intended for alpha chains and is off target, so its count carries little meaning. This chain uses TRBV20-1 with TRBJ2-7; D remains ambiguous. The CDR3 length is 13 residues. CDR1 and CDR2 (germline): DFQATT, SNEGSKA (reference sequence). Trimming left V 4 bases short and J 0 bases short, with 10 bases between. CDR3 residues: CSAIGQNSYEQYF. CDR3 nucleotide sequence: TGCAGTGCTATAGGGCAGAACTCCTACGAGCAGTACTTC.

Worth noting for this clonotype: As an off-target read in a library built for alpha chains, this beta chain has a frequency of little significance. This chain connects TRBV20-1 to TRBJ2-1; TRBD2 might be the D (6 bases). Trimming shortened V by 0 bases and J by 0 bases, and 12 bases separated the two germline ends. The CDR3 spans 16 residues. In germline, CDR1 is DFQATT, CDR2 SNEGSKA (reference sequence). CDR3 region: CSARDGGKSSYNEQFF. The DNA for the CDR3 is TGCAGTGCTAGAGATGGGGGGAAAAGCTCCTACAATGAGCAGTTCTTC.

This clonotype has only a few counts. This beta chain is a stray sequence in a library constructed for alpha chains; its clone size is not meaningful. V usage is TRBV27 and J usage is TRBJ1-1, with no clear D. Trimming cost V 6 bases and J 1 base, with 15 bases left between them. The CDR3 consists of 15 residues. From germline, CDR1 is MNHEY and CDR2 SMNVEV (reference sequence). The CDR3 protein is CASRAGKTKNTEAFF. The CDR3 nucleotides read TGTGCCAGCAGGGCCGGGAAGACAAAGAACACTGAAGCTTTCTTT.

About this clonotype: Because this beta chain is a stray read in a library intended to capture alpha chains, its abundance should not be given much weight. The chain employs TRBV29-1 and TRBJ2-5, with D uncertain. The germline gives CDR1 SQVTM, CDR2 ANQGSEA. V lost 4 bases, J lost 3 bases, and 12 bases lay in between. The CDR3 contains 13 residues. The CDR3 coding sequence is TGCAGCGTTGGTGAGGCAGTAGAAGAGACCCAGTACTTC. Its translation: CSVGEAVEETQYF.

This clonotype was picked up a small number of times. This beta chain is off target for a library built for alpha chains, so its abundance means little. The CDR3 bases are TGTGCCAGCAGCTTAATCGGCAGGGGCCTATCCTACGAGCAGTACTTC. It encodes CASSLIGRGLSYEQYF. This sequence joins TRBV7-8 and TRBJ2-7; D may be TRBD1 (6 bases). V lost 2 bases to trimming and J lost 1 base, with 15 bases between them. The length of the CDR3 is 16 residues. Germline V CDR1 and CDR2: SGHVS, FQNEAQ.

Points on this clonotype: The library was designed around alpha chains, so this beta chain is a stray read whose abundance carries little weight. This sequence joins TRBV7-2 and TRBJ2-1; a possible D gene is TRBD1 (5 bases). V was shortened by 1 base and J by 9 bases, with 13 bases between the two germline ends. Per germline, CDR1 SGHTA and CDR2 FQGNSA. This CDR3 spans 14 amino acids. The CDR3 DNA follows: TGTGCCAGCAGCTTAGAGCCACTCCAGGGTGAGCAGTTCTTC. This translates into CASSLEPLQGEQFF.

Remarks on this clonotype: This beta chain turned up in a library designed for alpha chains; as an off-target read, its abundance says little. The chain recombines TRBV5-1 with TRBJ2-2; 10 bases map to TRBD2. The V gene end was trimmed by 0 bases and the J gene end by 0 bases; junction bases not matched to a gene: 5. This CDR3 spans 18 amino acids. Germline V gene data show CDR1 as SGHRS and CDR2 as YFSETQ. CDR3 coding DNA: TGCGCCAGCAGCTTGGGTCTAGCGGGGGCTCCGAACACCGGGGAGCTGTTTTTT. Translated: CASSLGLAGAPNTGELFF. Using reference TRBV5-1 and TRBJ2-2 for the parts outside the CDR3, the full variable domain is KAGVTQTPRYLIKTRGQQVTLSCSPISGHRSVSWYQQTPGQGLQFLFEYFSETQRNKGNFPGRFSGRQFSNSRSEMNVSTLELGDSALYLCASSLGLAGAPNTGELFFGEGSRLTVL.

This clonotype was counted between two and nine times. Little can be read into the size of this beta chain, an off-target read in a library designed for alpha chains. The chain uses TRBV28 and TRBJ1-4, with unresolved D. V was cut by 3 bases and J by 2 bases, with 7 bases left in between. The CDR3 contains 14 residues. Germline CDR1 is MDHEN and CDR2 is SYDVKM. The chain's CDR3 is CASSLATTNEKLFF. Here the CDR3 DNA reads TGTGCCAGCAGTTTGGCGACTACTAATGAAAAACTGTTTTTT. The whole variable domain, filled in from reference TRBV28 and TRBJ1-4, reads DVKVTQSSRYLVKRTGEKVFLECVQDMDHENMFWYRQDPGLGLRLIYFSYDVKMKEKGDIPEGYSVSREKKERFSLILESASTNQTSMYLCASSLATTNEKLFFGSGTQLSVL.

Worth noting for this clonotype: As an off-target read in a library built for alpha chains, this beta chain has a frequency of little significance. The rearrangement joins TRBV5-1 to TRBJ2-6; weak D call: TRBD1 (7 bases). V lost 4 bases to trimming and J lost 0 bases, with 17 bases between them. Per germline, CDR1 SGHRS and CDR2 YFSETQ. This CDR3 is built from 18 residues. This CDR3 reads CASSPRGAEVSGANVLTF. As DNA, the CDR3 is TGCGCCAGCAGCCCCAGGGGGGCCGAAGTCTCTGGGGCCAACGTCCTGACTTTC.